The entry that follows covers one TCR beta chain sequence. Generated by immunoSEQ multiplex PCR, the TCRdb table keeps only in-frame clones and is missing some. The sample consists of roughly 180,000 clones, approximately 90% of them appearing once. This sample was taken from a study of T cell responses to AZD1222 COVID-19 vaccine. The germline CDR1 and CDR2 sequences are MNHNS and SASEGT. CDR3 length: 15 amino acids. Trimming removed 3 bases at V and 0 bases at J, with 8 bases between. Here the sequenced sample was peripheral blood, taken on day 0 of AZD1222 vaccination. The clonotype was recovered from an adult in good health. This chain connects TRBV6-1 to TRBJ2-2; the D is unclear. Here the CDR3 reads CASSEGLTNTGELFF. The CDR3 DNA follows: TGTGCCAGCAGTGAGGGTCTTACGAACACCGGGGAGCTGTTTTTT.